This T cell receptor (beta chain) is from a study of PD-1 blockade in classical Hodgkin lymphoma. Using immunoSEQ multiplex PCR, the repertoire was profiled, and TCRdb retains in-frame clones only, with some absent. The sample yields some 10,000 clones, about 70% seen once. All patients relapsed after autologous stem cell transplantation, and brentuximab vedotin exposure varied. CDR1 is ENHRY and CDR2 is SYGVKD in the germline V gene. This CDR3 comprises 16 residues. The V and J ends lost 10 bases and 9 bases, in that order; junction bases with no gene match: 21. The source of this sequence is a human donor with classical Hodgkin lymphoma. The chain recombines TRBV10-3 with TRBJ2-7, with 10 bases matching TRBD2. This sample comprised peripheral blood mononuclear cells (PBMCs), obtained at baseline. The CDR3 sequence is CARKEREGPRRLGQYF. The CDR3 DNA sequence: TGTGCCAGGAAAGAGCGGGAGGGCCCCCGACGTCTTGGGCAGTACTTC.